This T cell receptor (beta chain) was observed in a study of cytomegalovirus exposure and HLA in healthy donors. Comment on this clone: Its cognate antigen is unknown.

Profiling relied on immunoSEQ multiplex PCR, and the TCRdb table lists in-frame clones only, not all of them. Found here are approximately 110,000 clones, approximately 94% of them singletons; the top ten hold more than 0.9%. Study outcomes and limitations: The study labeled 164 TCR beta chains cytomegalovirus-associated.

V lost 4 bases, J lost 0 bases, and 8 bases stayed unmatched. This CDR3 comprises 16 residues. Germline V gives CDR1 SGHNT, CDR2 YYREEE (reference sequence). Sequencing was carried out using PBMCs. The gene calls are TRBV5-4 and TRBJ1-1, with 8 bases fitting TRBD1. The clonotype originates from a woman younger than 30 in good health and CMV-seronegative. The CDR3, as DNA: TGTGCCAGCAGCCAACCAGGGGGCATGATGAACACTGAAGCTTTCTTT. Residues: CASSQPGGMMNTEAFF.